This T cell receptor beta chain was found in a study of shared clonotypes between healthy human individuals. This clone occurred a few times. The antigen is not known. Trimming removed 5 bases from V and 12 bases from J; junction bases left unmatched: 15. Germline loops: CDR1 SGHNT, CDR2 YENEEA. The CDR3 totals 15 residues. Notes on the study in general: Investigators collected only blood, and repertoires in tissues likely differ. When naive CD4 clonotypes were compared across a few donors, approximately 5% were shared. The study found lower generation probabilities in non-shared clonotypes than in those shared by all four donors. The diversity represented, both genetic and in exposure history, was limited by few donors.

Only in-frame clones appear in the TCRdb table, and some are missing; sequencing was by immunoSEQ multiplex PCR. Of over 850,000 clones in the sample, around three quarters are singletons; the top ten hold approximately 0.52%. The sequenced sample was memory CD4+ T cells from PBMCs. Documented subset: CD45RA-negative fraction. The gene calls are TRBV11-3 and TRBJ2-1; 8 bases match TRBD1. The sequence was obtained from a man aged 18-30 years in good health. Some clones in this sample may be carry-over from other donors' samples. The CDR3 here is CASSPNFAGTGGQFF. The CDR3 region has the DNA TGTGCCAGCAGCCCAAATTTCGCCGGGACAGGTGGGCAGTTCTTC.